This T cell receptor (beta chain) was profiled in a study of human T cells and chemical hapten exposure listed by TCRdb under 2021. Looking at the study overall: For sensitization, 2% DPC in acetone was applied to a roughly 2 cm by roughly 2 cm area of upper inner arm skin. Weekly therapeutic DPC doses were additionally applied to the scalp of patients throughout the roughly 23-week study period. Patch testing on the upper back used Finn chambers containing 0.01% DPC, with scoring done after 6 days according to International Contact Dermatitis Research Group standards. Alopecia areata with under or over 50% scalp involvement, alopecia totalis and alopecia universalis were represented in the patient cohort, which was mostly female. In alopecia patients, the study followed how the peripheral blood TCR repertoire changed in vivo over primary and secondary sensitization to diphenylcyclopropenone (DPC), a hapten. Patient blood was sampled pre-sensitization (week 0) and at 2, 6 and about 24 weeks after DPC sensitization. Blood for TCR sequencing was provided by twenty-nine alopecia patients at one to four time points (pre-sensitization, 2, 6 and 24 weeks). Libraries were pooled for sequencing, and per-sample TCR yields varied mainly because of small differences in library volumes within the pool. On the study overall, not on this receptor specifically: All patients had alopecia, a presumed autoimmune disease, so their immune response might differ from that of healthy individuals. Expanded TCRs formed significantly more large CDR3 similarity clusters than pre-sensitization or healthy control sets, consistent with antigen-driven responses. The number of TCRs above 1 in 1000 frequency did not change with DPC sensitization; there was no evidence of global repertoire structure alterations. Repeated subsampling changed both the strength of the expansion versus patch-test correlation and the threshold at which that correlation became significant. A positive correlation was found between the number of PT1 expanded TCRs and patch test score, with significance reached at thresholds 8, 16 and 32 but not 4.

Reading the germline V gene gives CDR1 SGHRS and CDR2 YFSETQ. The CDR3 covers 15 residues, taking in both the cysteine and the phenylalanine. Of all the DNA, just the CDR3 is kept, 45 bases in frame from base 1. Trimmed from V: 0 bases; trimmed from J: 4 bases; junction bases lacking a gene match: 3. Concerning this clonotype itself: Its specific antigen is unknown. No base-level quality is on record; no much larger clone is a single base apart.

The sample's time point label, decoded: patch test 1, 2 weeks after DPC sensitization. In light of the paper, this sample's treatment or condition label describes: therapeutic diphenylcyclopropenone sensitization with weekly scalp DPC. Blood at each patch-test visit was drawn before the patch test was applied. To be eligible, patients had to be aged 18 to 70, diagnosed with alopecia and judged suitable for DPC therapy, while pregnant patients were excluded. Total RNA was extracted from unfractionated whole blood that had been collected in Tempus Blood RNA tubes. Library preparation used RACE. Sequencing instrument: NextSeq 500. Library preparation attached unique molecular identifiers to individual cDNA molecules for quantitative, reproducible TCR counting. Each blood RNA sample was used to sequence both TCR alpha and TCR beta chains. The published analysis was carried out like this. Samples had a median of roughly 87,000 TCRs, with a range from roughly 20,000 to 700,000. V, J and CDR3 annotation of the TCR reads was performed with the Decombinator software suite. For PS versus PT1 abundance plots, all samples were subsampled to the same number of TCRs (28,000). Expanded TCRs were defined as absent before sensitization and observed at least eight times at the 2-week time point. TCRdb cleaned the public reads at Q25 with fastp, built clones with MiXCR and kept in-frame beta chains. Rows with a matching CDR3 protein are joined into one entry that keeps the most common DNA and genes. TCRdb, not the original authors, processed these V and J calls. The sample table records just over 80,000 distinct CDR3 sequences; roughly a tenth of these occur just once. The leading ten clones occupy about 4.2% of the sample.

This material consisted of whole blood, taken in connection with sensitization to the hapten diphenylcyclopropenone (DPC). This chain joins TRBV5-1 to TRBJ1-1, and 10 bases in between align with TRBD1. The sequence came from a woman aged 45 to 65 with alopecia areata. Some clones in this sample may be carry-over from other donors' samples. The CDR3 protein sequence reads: CASSLAGQGTTEAFF. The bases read TGCGCCAGCAGCTTGGCGGGACAGGGGACCACTGAAGCTTTCTTT.